This T cell receptor (beta chain) was recovered during a study of blood T cell repertoires in COVID-19. About the research overall: Samples came from the United States, Italy and Spain, spanning acute and convalescent COVID-19.

Clones were read by immunoSEQ multiplex PCR, and TCRdb kept only the in-frame ones, dropping some. The data contain approximately 310,000 clones, approximately 85% of them singletons. CDR1 and CDR2 from the germline V gene are ENHRY and SYGVKD. Trimming took off 2 bases at V and 4 bases at J, with 8 bases between the two ends. The CDR3 runs 13 residues. Participants were placed into cohorts based on the clinical history they reported. The recovered donors of Cohort 3 showed two negative PCRs, clearance, or symptom resolution. This TCR came from a man aged 30 to 39 who had recovered from COVID-19. The V and J genes are TRBV10-3 and TRBJ1-2, with D hard to call. The sample taken for sequencing was PBMCs or T cells enriched from blood (not recorded which). CDR3: CAISEEAFYGYTF. CDR3 DNA sequence: TGTGCCATCAGTGAGGAGGCCTTCTATGGCTACACCTTC.